This T cell receptor beta chain is drawn from a study of breast tumors, draining lymph nodes, adjacent tissues. TCRdb reprocessed the multiplex PCR reads via MiXCR and lists one record per CDR3 protein. The sample yields 200,000 or so distinct CDR3 sequences, 30% to 40% seen once. CDR1 and CDR2 from the germline V gene are SGHAT and FQNNGV. Losses at the gene ends were 2 bases for V and 1 base for J; bases not matched to a gene: 7. This CDR3 comprises 19 residues. Samples came from axillary lymph nodes draining the breast cancer. Ten or more counts support this clonotype. The sample taken for sequencing was axillary lymph node tissue. This chain connects TRBV11-2 to TRBJ2-6; 11 bases agree with TRBD1. The source is a female donor with breast cancer. Some clones in this sample may be carry-over from other donors' samples. The CDR3 sequence: CASSLRSGTGGSGANVLTF. The DNA of the CDR3 is TGTGCCAGCAGCTTACGCTCCGGGACAGGGGGATCTGGGGCCAACGTCCTGACTTTC.